This T cell receptor (beta chain) is drawn from a study of T cells in Graves' hyperthyroidism and ophthalmopathy. This CDR3 region has 16 residues. Per the germline V gene, CDR1 is SGHNT and CDR2 is YENEEA. V was shortened by 7 bases and J by 5 bases, with 23 bases between the two germline ends. This clonotype was observed once. Researchers amplified the TCR beta CDR3 regions from RNA transcripts. The TCR CDR3 first-round RT-PCR relied on the HTBI primer set. TCRdb used MiXCR to reprocess the multiplex PCR reads, holding one entry per CDR3 protein. Here the sample spans hundreds of thousands of distinct CDR3 sequences, about 16% being singletons.

The sample comprised blood. This chain joins TRBV11-3 and TRBJ1-1, with D perhaps TRBD1 (6 bases). The clonotype originates from a young woman with Graves' hyperthyroidism. The CDR3: CASTARGWGGRTEAFF. DNA for the CDR3: TGTGCCAGCACCGCTAGGGGTTGGGGGGGGCGTACTGAAGCTTTCTTT. The full variable domain, rest sourced from reference TRBV11-3 and TRBJ1-1, is EAGVVQSPRYKIIEKKQPVAFWCNPISGHNTLYWYLQNLGQGPELLIRYENEEAVDDSQLPKDRFSAERLKGVDSTLKIQPAELGDSAVYLCASTARGWGGRTEAFFGQGTRLTVV.